The sequence of this T cell receptor beta chain was determined in a study of cytomegalovirus exposure and HLA in healthy donors. Researchers ran the PCR with 60 Vbeta and 13 Jbeta primers. Using immunoSEQ multiplex PCR, the repertoire was profiled, and TCRdb retains in-frame clones only, with some absent. Of some 150,000 clones listed, approximately 80% are singletons. The CDR3 spans 15 residues. Germline CDR1 SGDLS, CDR2 YYNGEE. Trimming removed 0 bases from V and 2 bases from J, with 11 bases in between. The TCR comes from a man aged 25 to 40 in good health and CMV-seropositive. The V call is TRBV9, the J call TRBJ1-1, with no clear D. Sequenced input: PBMCs. The CDR3 protein is CASSVVVAGNTEAFF. The CDR3 nucleotides are TGTGCCAGCAGCGTAGTGGTCGCGGGCAACACTGAAGCTTTCTTT.